This TCR beta chain originates from a study of blood T cell repertoires in COVID-19. Turning to the study itself: From T cells, B-cell-depleted T cells, or PBMCs came the material, which was cDNA or gDNA.

Sequenced by immunoSEQ multiplex PCR; TCRdb stores in-frame clones only, minus some. The data hold around 700,000 clones, with just under 90% observed a single time. The CDR3 runs 15 residues. V gave up 6 bases and J gave up 3 bases, with 15 bases separating them. CDR1 is MNHEY, CDR2 SVGAGI, per germline. This receptor was identified in a woman younger than 30 with acute or convalescent COVID-19. V is TRBV6-5 and J is TRBJ1-3; perhaps TRBD1 as D (5 bases). Sequencing input: peripheral blood. The CDR3 sequence: CASSPQGLYGNTIYF. CDR3 coding DNA: TGTGCCAGCAGCCCCCAGGGTTTATATGGAAACACCATATATTTT.